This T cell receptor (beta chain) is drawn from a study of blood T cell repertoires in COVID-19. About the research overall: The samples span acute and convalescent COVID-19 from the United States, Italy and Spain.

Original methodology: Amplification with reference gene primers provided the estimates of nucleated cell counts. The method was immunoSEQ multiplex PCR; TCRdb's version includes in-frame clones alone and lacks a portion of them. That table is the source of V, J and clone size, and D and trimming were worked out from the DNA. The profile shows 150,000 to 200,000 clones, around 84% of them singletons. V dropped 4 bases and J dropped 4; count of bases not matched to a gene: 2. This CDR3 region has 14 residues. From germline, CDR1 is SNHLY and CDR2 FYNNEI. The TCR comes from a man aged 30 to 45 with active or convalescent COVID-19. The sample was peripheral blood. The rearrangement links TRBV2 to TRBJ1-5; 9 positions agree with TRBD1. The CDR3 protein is CASSGTGVNQPQHF. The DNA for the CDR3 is TGTGCCAGCAGTGGGACAGGGGTAAATCAGCCCCAGCATTTT.